A selection of T cell receptor beta chains follows, all from one sample in a study of T cell responses to AZD1222 COVID-19 vaccine. Assay used: immunoSEQ multiplex PCR; TCRdb lists only in-frame clones, some missing. The repertoire holds approximately 190,000 clones, approximately 91% seen once, with roughly 0.98% in the top ten. The sequenced sample was peripheral blood, obtained on day 0 of AZD1222 vaccination. The receptors come from an adult in good health. Each CDR3 is given with its conserved first and last residue. The order of the fields is CDR3 protein, CDR3 DNA, D gene, V gene, J gene, CDR3 length, clone size. A D gene is named only where the DNA matches it firmly. Clone size, where shown, is once, few, many, or a class for clones that have expanded.

CASSPYLFPRREETQYF	TGTGCCAGCAGCCCCTACCTGTTCCCTAGAAGGGAAGAGACCCAGTACTTC	NA	TRBV14	TRBJ2-5	17	NA
CASSLESGGAYEQFF	TGTGCCAGCAGCTTAGAAAGCGGGGGGGCCTATGAGCAGTTCTTC	TRBD2	TRBV7-6	TRBJ2-1	15	NA
CSVEGQGGEKLFF	TGCAGCGTCGAGGGACAGGGAGGTGAAAAACTGTTTTTT	TRBD1	TRBV29-1	TRBJ1-4	13	NA
CASSYAEGGDTQYF	TGTGCCAGCAGTTACGCGGAAGGGGGAGATACGCAGTATTTT	NA	TRBV6-5	TRBJ2-3	14	NA
CASSQRTSYNEQFF	TGTGCCAGCAGCCAAAGGACTAGCTACAATGAGCAGTTCTTC	TRBD2	TRBV3-1/TRBV3-2	TRBJ2-1	14	NA
CASSPEAGTYEQYF	TGTGCCAGCAGCCCGGAGGCGGGAACCTACGAGCAGTACTTC	NA	TRBV13	TRBJ2-7	14	NA
CATSRASDTEAFF	TGTGCCACCAGCAGAGCCTCCGACACTGAAGCTTTCTTT	NA	TRBV15	TRBJ1-1	13	NA
CASSLGDRATNEKLFF	TGTGCCAGCAGCTTAGGGGACCGAGCAACTAATGAAAAACTGTTTTTT	NA	TRBV7-9	TRBJ1-4	16	NA
CASSTYRGPNSPLHF	TGTGCCAGTAGTACATACAGGGGACCTAATTCACCCCTCCACTTT	TRBD1	TRBV19	TRBJ1-6	15	NA
CASSQVGSYNEQFF	TGTGCCAGCAGCCAAGTAGGGTCCTACAATGAGCAGTTCTTC	NA	TRBV3-1/TRBV3-2	TRBJ2-1	14	NA
CASSPNPDEQYF	TGTGCCAGTAGTCCCAACCCGGACGAGCAGTACTTC	NA	TRBV19	TRBJ2-7	12	NA
CASSLVGGPNTQYF	TGTGCCAGCAGCTTAGTTGGTGGACCGAATACGCAGTATTTT	NA	TRBV7-9	TRBJ2-3	14	NA
CASSVGMDQSYEQYF	TGTGCCAGCAGCGTAGGGATGGACCAGTCCTACGAGCAGTACTTC	NA	TRBV9	TRBJ2-7	15	NA
CASTGRTGRYGYTF	TGTGCCAGCACCGGAAGAACAGGCCGCTATGGCTACACCTTC	NA	TRBV2	TRBJ1-2	14	NA
CASSFIGEAYEQYF	TGTGCCAGCAGTTTTATCGGGGAAGCCTACGAGCAGTACTTC	NA	TRBV28	TRBJ2-7	14	NA
CASSPFEPPYNEQFF	TGTGCCAGCTCACCTTTCGAGCCCCCCTACAATGAGCAGTTCTTC	NA	TRBV18	TRBJ2-1	15	NA
CASSILQGLQGSHGYTF	TGTGCCAGTAGTATACTCCAGGGGCTCCAGGGTTCACATGGCTACACCTTC	NA	TRBV19	TRBJ1-2	17	NA
CASSATGRTGELFF	TGTGCCAGCAGCGCAACTGGGCGTACCGGGGAGCTGTTTTTT	NA	TRBV11-1	TRBJ2-2	14	NA
CASSLGYSSMNTEAFF	TGTGCCAGCAGCTTAGGCTACAGCTCTATGAACACTGAAGCTTTCTTT	NA	TRBV13	TRBJ1-1	16	NA
CASSLGPRELFF	TGTGCCAGCAGTCTCGGGCCCAGGGAACTGTTTTTT	NA	TRBV28	TRBJ1-4	12	NA
CASSSRQLANSYNEQFF	TGTGCCAGCAGTTCGCGACAACTAGCCAACTCCTACAATGAGCAGTTCTTC	NA	TRBV27	TRBJ2-1	17	NA
CASSEQGAILEQYF	TGTGCCAGCAGCGAACAGGGGGCTATTTTGGAGCAGTACTTC	TRBD1	TRBV27	TRBJ2-7	14	NA
CASSEVRTGHNQPQHF	TGTGCCAGCAGTGAAGTGCGGACAGGACACAATCAGCCCCAGCATTTT	TRBD1	TRBV2	TRBJ1-5	16	NA
CASTLRGGAEEQYF	TGTGCCAGCACCCTACGGGGGGGGGCAGAAGAGCAGTACTTC	TRBD2	TRBV7-8	TRBJ2-7	14	once
CAWAASTDTQYF	TGTGCCTGGGCCGCTAGCACAGATACGCAGTATTTT	NA	TRBV27	TRBJ2-3	12	once
CASSLDIYGYTF	TGTGCCAGCAGCTTAGATATATATGGCTACACCTTC	NA	TRBV11-2	TRBJ1-2	12	NA
CASRGTGTDTQYF	TGTGCCAGCAGGGGGACAGGGACAGATACGCAGTATTTT	TRBD1	TRBV6-5	TRBJ2-3	13	NA
CASSSMTGSYEQYF	TGTGCCAGCAGTTCGATGACAGGGTCCTACGAGCAGTACTTC	TRBD1	TRBV28	TRBJ2-7	14	NA